These T cell receptor beta chains were read from a single sample in a study of beta chain features in type 1 diabetes. Sequencing used immunoSEQ multiplex PCR; TCRdb keeps in-frame clones, though not all of them. The sample has fewer than 400,000 clones; less than 10% are singletons. Source material: central memory CD4+ T cells from blood. The receptors come from a woman aged 18-30 years in good health. Both conserved end residues are part of each CDR3. Not every row has a clone size; where given, it reads once, few, many or a size class.

clone size,V gene,J gene,CDR3 protein
.,TRBV19,TRBJ2-7,CASSTSGPYEQYF
few,TRBV9,TRBJ2-1,CASSATVLGFYNEQFF
few,TRBV7-6,TRBJ1-3,CASSKGQGLLGNTIYF
.,TRBV19,TRBJ2-7,CASSIVPGSYEQYF
.,TRBV29-1,TRBJ1-1,CSVGEGGWAEAFF
few,TRBV28,TRBJ2-3,CASSLRASGRADTQYF
few,TRBV4-2,TRBJ2-2,CASSQGGGTSNTGELFF
.,TRBV28,TRBJ2-5,CASSWRSGREETQYF
.,TRBV5-4,TRBJ2-7,CASSRGRQSSYEQYF
.,TRBV18,TRBJ1-2,CASSQDRGYTF
many,TRBV7-9,TRBJ2-1,CASSYTGGTEQFF
.,TRBV6-5,TRBJ1-2,CASSYSGRGAFSGYTF
.,TRBV10-3,TRBJ2-3,CATRLAASTDTQYF
.,TRBV6-1,TRBJ1-5,CASKLQGDSGPQHF
few,TRBV29-1,TRBJ2-3,CSVWGIGNTDTQYF
.,TRBV4-2,TRBJ1-2,CASSQGTGGTYGYTF
.,TRBV7-2,TRBJ2-7,CASRRSRQGIYEQYF
.,TRBV9,TRBJ1-3,CASSVGSTSGNTIYF
.,TRBV28,TRBJ2-2,CASSRTGLAGVVGELFF
.,TRBV7-9,TRBJ2-1,CASRKTGVEQFF
.,TRBV4-3,TRBJ2-7,CASSQSLVGGLDYEQYF
few,TRBV19,TRBJ2-3,CASSMVGSDTQYF
.,TRBV30,TRBJ2-3,CAWRARDCTDTQYF
.,TRBV5-6,TRBJ2-1,CASSQVAGGRNEQFF
.,TRBV6-1,TRBJ2-3,CASTGLARLGYTQYF
few,TRBV19,TRBJ2-2,CASSATGGTGELFF
many,TRBV6-6,TRBJ2-3,CASSYSQASDTQYF
few,TRBV5-1,TRBJ1-2,CASSTEYRSGYTF
few,TRBV6-6,TRBJ2-7,CASSPATHEQYF
.,TRBV5-1,TRBJ1-4,CASSSTGGEKLFF
few,TRBV7-2,TRBJ2-7,CASNSGRASEQYF
.,TRBV10-1,TRBJ2-5,CASSESGVSATQYF
.,TRBV11-2,TRBJ2-7,CASSVAYEQYF
few,TRBV7-6,TRBJ2-2,CASSGQGTGELFF
few,TRBV4-2,TRBJ2-1,CASSQGDLNNEQFF
few,TRBV4-2,TRBJ1-4,CASSRSGARNEKLFF
few,TRBV6-6,TRBJ2-1,CASSQRSGSYNEQFF
few,TRBV6-5,TRBJ2-7,CASSFRVGTYEQYF
many,TRBV6-1,TRBJ2-4,CASSENPTKNIQYF
many,TRBV7-9,TRBJ2-1,CASSLVWSQGDEQFF
.,TRBV19,TRBJ1-5,CASSINHAKQPQHF
.,TRBV4-3,TRBJ1-1,CASSQEVGARVEAFF
many,TRBV28,TRBJ2-3,CASRQKDTQYF
many,TRBV4-3,TRBJ2-4,CASSQDPGTPNIQYF
few,TRBV6-5,TRBJ2-3,CASSPGTDTQYF
.,TRBV7-2,TRBJ2-5,CASSGRAGIGETQYF
few,TRBV6-6,TRBJ1-3,CASSDGTVDTIYF
.,TRBV11-2,TRBJ1-1,CASSTGRSNTEAFF